A selection of T cell receptor beta chains follows, all from one sample in a study of cytomegalovirus exposure and HLA in healthy donors. TCRdb's table, derived via immunoSEQ multiplex PCR, lists solely in-frame clones and lacks some. The sample records fewer than 300,000 clones, more than 80% being singletons. Sequenced material: PBMCs. Source of these receptors: a man aged 40-49 years in good health and CMV-seropositive. The CDR3 runs from the conserved cysteine through the conserved F or W. The order of the fields is D gene, J gene, clone size, V gene, CDR3 protein, CDR3 DNA. D genes are given only for firm matches. Where a row states a size, it is once, few, many or the class of an expanded clone; other rows omit it.

D gene: TRBD2; J gene: TRBJ2-3; clone size: .; V gene: TRBV27; CDR3 protein: CASSSRTSGRADTQYF; CDR3 DNA: TGTGCCAGCAGTTCTCGGACTAGCGGGAGGGCAGATACGCAGTATTTT
D gene: .; J gene: TRBJ2-1; clone size: .; V gene: TRBV12-2; CDR3 protein: CASRLVRNRGVRSSYNEQFF; CDR3 DNA: TGTGCAAGTCGCTTAGTAAGGAACAGGGGGGTCCGTAGCTCCTACAATGAGCAGTTCTTC
D gene: TRBD2; J gene: TRBJ2-3; clone size: .; V gene: TRBV27; CDR3 protein: CASSSLPGLAGGADTQYF; CDR3 DNA: TGTGCCAGCAGCTCACTACCGGGACTAGCGGGAGGGGCAGATACGCAGTATTTT
D gene: TRBD2; J gene: TRBJ2-7; clone size: .; V gene: TRBV18; CDR3 protein: CASSPGTSGTYEQYF; CDR3 DNA: TGTGCCAGCTCACCTGGGACTAGCGGAACCTACGAGCAGTACTTC
D gene: TRBD1; J gene: TRBJ2-7; clone size: .; V gene: TRBV29-1; CDR3 protein: CSVEFSDRWPTVEQYF; CDR3 DNA: TGCAGCGTTGAATTCTCGGACAGGTGGCCGACGGTCGAGCAGTACTTC
D gene: .; J gene: TRBJ1-5; clone size: .; V gene: TRBV25-1; CDR3 protein: CASSGPGHYSNQPQHF; CDR3 DNA: TGTGCCAGCAGTGGACCGGGACACTATAGCAATCAGCCCCAGCATTTT
D gene: .; J gene: TRBJ1-4; clone size: .; V gene: TRBV5-1; CDR3 protein: CASSLGSTNEKLFF; CDR3 DNA: TGCGCCAGCAGCTTAGGGAGTACTAATGAAAAACTGTTTTTT
D gene: TRBD2; J gene: TRBJ2-7; clone size: .; V gene: TRBV27; CDR3 protein: CASSLFGLAGYEQYF; CDR3 DNA: TGTGCCAGCAGTTTATTCGGACTAGCGGGTTACGAGCAGTACTTC
D gene: .; J gene: TRBJ1-1; clone size: once; V gene: TRBV27; CDR3 protein: CASSPTKGLETEAFF; CDR3 DNA: TGTGCCAGCAGTCCTACGAAGGGGCTAGAAACTGAAGCTTTCTTT
D gene: TRBD1; J gene: TRBJ2-6; clone size: .; V gene: TRBV28; CDR3 protein: CASSIRDRVYAGANVLTF; CDR3 DNA: TGTGCCAGCAGTATCCGGGACAGGGTTTATGCTGGGGCCAACGTCCTGACTTTC
D gene: TRBD2; J gene: TRBJ2-7; clone size: .; V gene: TRBV5-1; CDR3 protein: CASSLTSASYEQYF; CDR3 DNA: TGCGCCAGCAGCTTGACTAGCGCCTCCTACGAGCAGTACTTC
D gene: TRBD2; J gene: TRBJ2-7; clone size: .; V gene: TRBV27; CDR3 protein: CASSYTSGSYEQYF; CDR3 DNA: TGTGCCAGCAGTTACACTAGCGGCTCCTACGAGCAGTACTTC
D gene: TRBD1; J gene: TRBJ2-3; clone size: .; V gene: TRBV5-1; CDR3 protein: CASSLGRGHSDTQYF; CDR3 DNA: TGCGCCAGCAGCTTAGGCAGGGGGCATTCAGATACGCAGTATTTT
D gene: TRBD1; J gene: TRBJ1-1; clone size: .; V gene: TRBV7-9; CDR3 protein: CASSLRQGAKGNTEAFF; CDR3 DNA: TGTGCCAGCAGCCTTCGACAGGGGGCGAAGGGGAACACTGAAGCTTTCTTT